The text below deals with one T cell receptor beta chain. The CDR3 spans 16 residues. Germline lookup yields CDR1 MNHEY and CDR2 SVGEGT. The V gene lost 5 bases and the J gene lost 4 bases, with 18 bases spanning the gap. This sample was taken from a study of blood T cell repertoires in COVID-19. Data came from immunoSEQ multiplex PCR; TCRdb stores just in-frame clones and leaves some out. Among 650,000 to 800,000 clones listed, 70% to 90% were seen once. The sequence was collected from a woman under 30 with acute or convalescent COVID-19. Sequences were obtained from peripheral blood. The chain links TRBV6-2 or TRBV6-3 to TRBJ1-5, with a possible D match to TRBD1 (5 bases). CDR3 sequence (DNA): TGTGCCAGCAGTAGAGTCGCGTCTAGGGGAAATCAGCCCCAGCATTTT. Encoded protein: CASSRVASRGNQPQHF.